This section outlines one T cell receptor beta chain sequence together with its context. Its matching antigen is unknown. The ends were cut back, 2 bases at V and 7 bases at J, with 12 bases in the middle. Per germline, CDR1 DFQATT and CDR2 SNEGSKA (reference sequence). This CDR3 is built from 13 residues. The entry originates in a study of blood T cells in healthy people across ages. Every sample had a minimum of 6.5 million PBMCs isolated. The total RNA that was extracted per sample amounted to at least 5.5 micrograms. Regarding the study as a whole: Per million T cells, TCR beta diversity dropped roughly linearly as age increased.

The use of a sample-barcoded 5' primer and a J-beta primer mix characterized a second PCR of 7 to 11 cycles. Each single sample gave us at least 3 million CDR3-containing paired-end reads. One entry per CDR3 protein results from TCRdb running MiXCR on the 5' RACE reads. The repertoire holds around 900,000 distinct CDR3 sequences, with roughly 50% as singletons. The chain joins TRBV20-1 to TRBJ2-1; D gene ambiguous. Sequences were obtained from blood. The sequence came from a woman aged 60 to 75 in good health. The CDR3 DNA is TGCAGTGCTAGATCCTCCAGCGATAATGAGCAGTTCTTC. Encoded protein: CSARSSSDNEQFF.